These T cell receptor beta chains were read from a single sample in a study of T cells in Graves' hyperthyroidism and ophthalmopathy. TCRdb re-called the multiplex PCR reads with MiXCR, one entry per CDR3 protein. This sample has roughly 380,000 distinct CDR3 sequences, with about 20% found just once. The sequenced sample was blood. These receptors all stem from a young woman with Graves' hyperthyroidism. The CDR3 runs from the conserved cysteine through the conserved F or W. A D gene is named only where the DNA matches it firmly. Some rows have no size entry. The others give once, few or many, or a class for an expanded clone.

j_call: TRBJ1-5
d_call: -
clone_size: few
v_call: TRBV4-2
cdr3_nt: TGTGCCAGCAGCCAAGATCTTGGAGGGGGGGTACAGCCCCAGCATTTT
cdr3_aa: CASSQDLGGGVQPQHF

j_call: TRBJ1-5
d_call: -
clone_size: many
v_call: TRBV15
cdr3_nt: TGTGCCACCAGCAGACAGCGAGCTAGCAATCAGCCCCAGCATTTT
cdr3_aa: CATSRQRASNQPQHF

j_call: TRBJ1-1
d_call: -
clone_size: -
v_call: TRBV12-3/TRBV12-4
cdr3_nt: TGTGCCAGCAGAAAGACAGGATTCACTGAAGCTTTCTTT
cdr3_aa: CASRKTGFTEAFF

j_call: TRBJ1-5
d_call: -
clone_size: many
v_call: TRBV6-4
cdr3_nt: TGTGCCAGCAGTGACTGGTATTTCGCGGGGGTTCAGCCCCAGCATTTT
cdr3_aa: CASSDWYFAGVQPQHF

j_call: TRBJ1-5
d_call: TRBD1
clone_size: many
v_call: TRBV6-2/TRBV6-3
cdr3_nt: TGTGCCAGCAGAACCCAAACAGGGGGCAATCAGCCCCAGCATTTT
cdr3_aa: CASRTQTGGNQPQHF

j_call: TRBJ2-7
d_call: -
clone_size: many
v_call: TRBV12-3/TRBV12-4
cdr3_nt: TGTGCCAGCAGTTTTGGAGATGGATACGAGCAGTACTTC
cdr3_aa: CASSFGDGYEQYF

j_call: TRBJ1-1
d_call: TRBD1
clone_size: many
v_call: TRBV2
cdr3_nt: TGTGCCAGCAGACTGGGACAGCTGAACACTGAAGCTTTCTTT
cdr3_aa: CASRLGQLNTEAFF

j_call: TRBJ1-1
d_call: -
clone_size: many
v_call: TRBV10-3
cdr3_nt: TGTGCCATCAGCGCGGGGAGGACGAACACTGAAGCTTTCTTT
cdr3_aa: CAISAGRTNTEAFF

j_call: TRBJ2-7
d_call: -
clone_size: -
v_call: TRBV12-3/TRBV12-4
cdr3_nt: TGTGCCAGCAGTAAACAGGGCTCCTACGAGCAGTACTTC
cdr3_aa: CASSKQGSYEQYF

j_call: TRBJ1-1
d_call: -
clone_size: many
v_call: TRBV6-1
cdr3_nt: TGTGCCAGCAAAGTGCAAGGGTTCACTGAAGCTTTCTTT
cdr3_aa: CASKVQGFTEAFF

j_call: TRBJ1-2
d_call: TRBD1
clone_size: many
v_call: TRBV12-3/TRBV12-4
cdr3_nt: TGTGCCAGCAGTTTCGGACAGGGGGACTATGGCTACACCTTC
cdr3_aa: CASSFGQGDYGYTF

j_call: TRBJ1-1
d_call: -
clone_size: many
v_call: TRBV12-3/TRBV12-4
cdr3_nt: TGTGCCAGCAGTTTGGGTCCGGGGTCCACTGAAGCTTTCTTT
cdr3_aa: CASSLGPGSTEAFF

j_call: TRBJ2-7
d_call: TRBD2
clone_size: few
v_call: TRBV20-1
cdr3_nt: TGCAGTGCGAATAGCGGGGAAAGCTCCTACGAGCAGTACTTC
cdr3_aa: CSANSGESSYEQYF

j_call: TRBJ1-6
d_call: -
clone_size: many
v_call: TRBV2
cdr3_nt: TGTGCCAGCAGTTTAGACGGGATACCCCTCCACTTT
cdr3_aa: CASSLDGIPLHF

j_call: TRBJ1-1
d_call: -
clone_size: many
v_call: TRBV2
cdr3_nt: TGTGCCAGCAGGGGGAGTCTGAACACTGAAGCTTTCTTT
cdr3_aa: CASRGSLNTEAFF

j_call: TRBJ2-7
d_call: -
clone_size: many
v_call: TRBV6-1
cdr3_nt: TGTGCCACGCGAAGCCCGAGGTCAGGCTACGAGCAGTACTTC
cdr3_aa: CATRSPRSGYEQYF

j_call: TRBJ1-2
d_call: -
clone_size: many
v_call: TRBV11-1
cdr3_nt: TGTGCCAGCAGCTTAGCGCAGGGTCTCCGCTATGGCTACACCTTC
cdr3_aa: CASSLAQGLRYGYTF

j_call: TRBJ1-3
d_call: TRBD1
clone_size: many
v_call: TRBV2
cdr3_nt: TGTGCCAGCGGACAGGGTTTCTCTGGAAACACCATATATTTT
cdr3_aa: CASGQGFSGNTIYF

j_call: TRBJ2-3
d_call: -
clone_size: many
v_call: TRBV7-3
cdr3_nt: TGTGCCAGCAGCTTACTAGGGGGCACAGATACGCAGTATTTT
cdr3_aa: CASSLLGGTDTQYF

j_call: TRBJ2-7
d_call: -
clone_size: many
v_call: TRBV10-3
cdr3_nt: TGTGCCATCAGTGTTGAAGCGGAGTCCTACGAGCAGTACTTC
cdr3_aa: CAISVEAESYEQYF

j_call: TRBJ2-4
d_call: -
clone_size: many
v_call: TRBV9
cdr3_nt: TGTGCCAGCAGCACGGGACTTACGGACATTCAGTACTTC
cdr3_aa: CASSTGLTDIQYF

j_call: TRBJ2-1
d_call: -
clone_size: many
v_call: TRBV7-2
cdr3_nt: TGTGCCAGCAGCTTAGAATACTTTCGCCTGAATGAGCAGTTCTTC
cdr3_aa: CASSLEYFRLNEQFF

j_call: TRBJ2-7
d_call: -
clone_size: many
v_call: TRBV7-2
cdr3_nt: TGTGCCAGCAGCTTAGCTCCCGCCGCTCCGGGGCAGTACTTC
cdr3_aa: CASSLAPAAPGQYF

j_call: TRBJ1-2
d_call: -
clone_size: -
v_call: TRBV12-3/TRBV12-4
cdr3_nt: TGTGCCAGCAGTCCGCCAGACGGCCGAAACTATGGCTACACCTTC
cdr3_aa: CASSPPDGRNYGYTF

j_call: TRBJ2-2
d_call: -
clone_size: many
v_call: TRBV27
cdr3_nt: TGTGCCAGCAGGACCCGGGACACCGGGGAGCTGTTTTTT
cdr3_aa: CASRTRDTGELFF

j_call: TRBJ2-2
d_call: -
clone_size: many
v_call: TRBV6-5
cdr3_nt: TGTGCCAGCAGTTACTCACGGCTGAACACCGGGGAGCTGTTTTTT
cdr3_aa: CASSYSRLNTGELFF

j_call: TRBJ1-2
d_call: -
clone_size: -
v_call: TRBV28
cdr3_nt: TGTGCCAGCAGTTCCATGTATGGCTACACCTTC
cdr3_aa: CASSSMYGYTF

j_call: TRBJ1-1
d_call: -
clone_size: many
v_call: TRBV4-1
cdr3_nt: TGCGCCAGCAGCCAAGATGGGGGTGGGAGGGGTGAAGCTTTCTTT
cdr3_aa: CASSQDGGGRGEAFF

j_call: TRBJ1-1
d_call: -
clone_size: many
v_call: TRBV9
cdr3_nt: TGTGCCAGCAGCGGACAGGAGAGGGGGAACACTGAAGCTTTCTTT
cdr3_aa: CASSGQERGNTEAFF

j_call: TRBJ2-7
d_call: -
clone_size: many
v_call: TRBV11-2
cdr3_nt: TGTGCCAGCAGCTTCGAGGACAGCTCCTACGAGCAGTACTTC
cdr3_aa: CASSFEDSSYEQYF

j_call: TRBJ2-7
d_call: -
clone_size: many
v_call: TRBV6-1
cdr3_nt: TGTGCCAGCAGTCCAACCGGGACACTCCCCTACGAGCAGTACTTC
cdr3_aa: CASSPTGTLPYEQYF

j_call: TRBJ1-2
d_call: -
clone_size: many
v_call: TRBV6-5
cdr3_nt: TGTGCCAGCAGTTACTCCCAAGGGGTTATGGGAGGCTACACCTTC
cdr3_aa: CASSYSQGVMGGYTF

j_call: TRBJ2-7
d_call: -
clone_size: -
v_call: TRBV24-1
cdr3_nt: TGTGCCACCAGTGATTTCGACGGACAAAACCGGCAGTACTTC
cdr3_aa: CATSDFDGQNRQYF

j_call: TRBJ2-5
d_call: TRBD1
clone_size: many
v_call: TRBV11-2
cdr3_nt: TGTGCCAGCAGCTCCTCCGACAGGGTCGGGCAAGAGACCCAGTACTTC
cdr3_aa: CASSSSDRVGQETQYF

j_call: TRBJ2-7
d_call: TRBD2
clone_size: once
v_call: TRBV6-5
cdr3_nt: TGTGCCAGCAGTTACTCGAAGGGACTAGCGGGAGTCTACGAGCAGTACTTC
cdr3_aa: CASSYSKGLAGVYEQYF

j_call: TRBJ1-2
d_call: -
clone_size: -
v_call: TRBV6-1
cdr3_nt: TGTGCCAGCAGTGGGGGTCCAAGGGCCGGCTACACCTTC
cdr3_aa: CASSGGPRAGYTF